Following are 28 T cell receptor beta chains from one sample sequenced in a study of blood T cell repertoires in COVID-19. Using immunoSEQ multiplex PCR, the repertoire was profiled, and TCRdb retains in-frame clones only, with some absent. The sample holds some 280,000 clones; just over 85% are singletons and the top ten take around 3%. The material sequenced was peripheral blood. These receptors were obtained from a woman in her twenties or thirties with active or convalescent COVID-19.

The DNA of the CDR3 is TGTGCCAGCTCACAAGGCCAGACGAGGCTAGGGGCAGGCCAGCCCCAGCATTTT. Translation gives CASSQGQTRLGAGQPQHF. The chain is built from TRBV18 and TRBJ1-5; D possibly corresponds to TRBD1 (5 bases). CDR1 KGHSH and CDR2 LQKENI come from the germline V gene. The CDR3 has 18 amino acids. Trimming left V 4 bases short and J 7 bases short, with 26 bases between.

This clone was observed once. J is TRBJ1-6 and V is TRBV19; D not certain. V was trimmed by 7 bases and J by 9 bases, leaving 13 bases between them. This CDR3 contains 13 residues. CDR1 and CDR2 from the germline V gene are LNHDA and SQIVND (reference sequence). The CDR3 loop is CASNRDLGSPLHF. In nucleotides, the CDR3 is TGTGCCAGTAACCGGGATTTGGGTTCACCCCTCCACTTT.

This clone appeared once. The rearrangement uses TRBV7-2 and TRBJ1-2; possibly TRBD1 for D (5 bases). Looked up from germline, CDR1 is SGHTA and CDR2 is FQGNSA. The V gene lost 0 bases and the J gene lost 7 bases, with 12 bases spanning the gap. The CDR3 loop spans 14 amino acids. CDR3 sequence: CASSLAGAMIGYTF. As DNA, the CDR3 is TGTGCCAGCAGCTTAGCAGGGGCTATGATTGGCTACACCTTC.

The gene calls are TRBV4-2 and TRBJ2-7; TRBD2 is a possible D gene (6 bases). The V end was cut by 4 bases, the J end by 7 bases, with 17 bases between. CDR3 length: 14 amino acids. In germline, CDR1 is LGHNA, CDR2 YNFKEQ. CDR3 DNA: TGTGCCAGCAGCCCCCGGGACTGGCTCGAGGAGCAGTACTTC. It specifies CASSPRDWLEEQYF.

The chain uses TRBV9 and TRBJ1-3; maybe TRBD1 (5 bases). The CDR3 extends over 19 amino acids. The V end lost 0 bases, the J end lost 0 bases, and 19 bases lay between the germline ends. The germline gives CDR1 SGDLS, CDR2 YYNGEE. In DNA, the CDR3 is TGTGCCAGCAGCGTAGCGGGTGATAGGGGTATCGTCTCTGGAAACACCATATATTTT. Encoded protein: CASSVAGDRGIVSGNTIYF.

The genes are TRBV29-1 and TRBJ2-3; 9 nucleotides agree with TRBD1. Germline V gene sequence: CDR1 SQVTM, CDR2 ANQGSEA. J was trimmed by 3 bases and V by 6 bases; bases with no gene match: 7. This CDR3 is built from 14 residues. For the CDR3, the DNA is TGCAGCGTCGAGGGGGACAGGGAAACAGATACGCAGTATTTT. This translates into CSVEGDRETDTQYF.

The table lists this clone with a few counts. The CDR3 loop is CASSARDRMPYGYTF. Here the CDR3 DNA reads TGTGCCAGCAGCGCTCGCGACAGGATGCCCTATGGCTACACCTTC. The V gene is TRBV21-1, the J gene TRBJ1-2; the listed D gene, TRBD1, was not tested against the DNA. TRBV21-1 is a pseudogene locus. This CDR3 has 15 amino acids.

The gene calls are TRBV19 and TRBJ1-4, with D possibly TRBD1 on 5 matching bases. The CDR3 length is 14 residues. Germline CDR1 LNHDA, CDR2 SQIVND (reference sequence). The V end lost 3 bases, the J end lost 10 bases, and 15 bases lay between the germline ends. CDR3 in DNA: TGTGCCAGTAGTATTGCACAGGTTGGGGCAAAACTGTTTTTT. This encodes CASSIAQVGAKLFF. The complete variable domain, with remaining parts taken from reference TRBV19 and TRBJ1-4, reads DGGITQSPKYLFRKEGQNVTLSCEQNLNHDAMYWYRQDPGQGLRLIYYSQIVNDFQKGDIAEGYSVSREKKESFPLTVTSAQKNPTAFYLCASSIAQVGAKLFFGSGTQLSVL.

This clone was recorded once. J is TRBJ2-7 and V is TRBV19, with D uncertain. The germline CDR1 and CDR2 sequences are LNHDA and SQIVND (reference sequence). The ends were cut back, 4 bases at V and 2 bases at J, with 12 bases in the middle. This CDR3 comprises 14 residues. The CDR3 sequence is CASSTPGHTYEQYF. The CDR3 nucleotides read TGTGCCAGTAGTACGCCGGGTCACACCTACGAGCAGTACTTC.

The CDR3 is CASSLGGQGGPGYTF. The CDR3 DNA follows: TGTGCCAGCAGCTTAGGGGGACAGGGAGGTCCGGGCTACACCTTC. The chain recombines TRBV11-2 with TRBJ1-2; 9 nucleotides align to TRBD1. Germline CDR1 SGHAT, CDR2 FQNNGV. J gave up 8 bases and V 1 base, and 8 bases lay outside the gene matches. The CDR3 is 15 residues long.

V gene TRBV9 combines with J gene TRBJ1-2; D is possibly TRBD1 (5 bases). From germline, CDR1 is SGDLS and CDR2 YYNGEE. This CDR3 spans 16 amino acids. With 10 bases removed from V and 8 bases from J, the gap between germline ends came to 30 bases. The CDR3 bases are TGTGCCCCCCCTCCGGAAAGGGGCCATATTTCGGGCGGCTACACCTTC. Amino acids: CAPPPERGHISGGYTF.

The chain links TRBV27 to TRBJ1-6; perhaps TRBD1 as D (6 bases). The germline gives CDR1 MNHEY, CDR2 SMNVEV (reference sequence). This CDR3 has 18 amino acids. Trimming took off 3 bases at V and 4 bases at J, with 19 bases between the two ends. The CDR3 bases are TGTGCCAGCAGTTTTACGGGGCGGGGGCGCCTTTATAATTCACCCCTCCACTTT. Encoded protein: CASSFTGRGRLYNSPLHF.

The chain recombines TRBV9 with TRBJ2-3; D uncertain. This CDR3 comprises 12 residues. CDR1 and CDR2 (germline): SGDLS, YYNGEE. Trimming removed 3 bases at V and 5 bases at J, with 7 bases between. The CDR3 region has the DNA TGTGCCAGCAGCGCGTACTTAGATACGCAGTATTTT. It specifies CASSAYLDTQYF.

The V gene is TRBV5-1, the J gene TRBJ2-5; 13 bases are a match to TRBD2. Germline CDR1 is SGHRS and CDR2 is YFSETQ. V gave up 0 bases and J gave up 5 bases; unmatched junction bases: 10. This CDR3 comprises 18 residues. This CDR3 is CASSLGHGTSGASETQYF. Here the CDR3 DNA reads TGCGCCAGCAGCTTGGGTCACGGGACTAGCGGGGCCTCGGAGACCCAGTACTTC.

The genes are TRBV7-9 and TRBJ1-2, with TRBD1 matching over 8 bases. V was pared by 4 bases and J by 2 bases, with 3 bases of the junction left unmatched. CDR3 length: 14 amino acids. CDR1 is SEHNR, CDR2 FQNEAQ, per germline (reference sequence). The CDR3 reads CASSSNRGNYGYTF. The CDR3 region has the DNA TGTGCCAGCAGCTCCAACAGGGGGAACTATGGCTACACCTTC.

This chain joins TRBV27 and TRBJ2-2; unclear D gene. CDR3 length: 14 residues. The germline V and J ends were trimmed by 0 bases and 4 bases, with 6 bases remaining between them. Germline lookup yields CDR1 MNHEY and CDR2 SMNVEV (reference sequence). Here the CDR3 DNA reads TGTGCCAGCAGTTTATCGAGTATCACCGGGGAGCTGTTTTTT. It encodes CASSLSSITGELFF.

The chain recombines TRBV12-5 with TRBJ2-2, with 7 bases aligning to TRBD1. From germline, CDR1 is LGHNT and CDR2 FRNRAP. The CDR3 has 14 amino acids. The ends lost 5 bases at V and 3 bases at J; junction bases unmatched: 3. The chain's CDR3 is CASGPGTDTGELFF. The CDR3 DNA follows: TGTGCTAGTGGTCCAGGGACAGACACCGGGGAGCTGTTTTTT.

The CDR3 sequence is CASRDRTSYNEQFF. In DNA form, the CDR3 reads TGTGCCAGCAGGGACCGGACAAGCTACAATGAGCAGTTCTTC. The V gene is TRBV2, the J gene TRBJ2-1; TRBD1 is a possible D gene (5 bases). Germline V gene lookup returns CDR1 SNHLY and CDR2 FYNNEI. The CDR3 consists of 14 residues. V dropped 6 bases and J dropped 3 bases, with 12 bases sitting between them.

This clone was seen more than once but under ten times. The gene calls are TRBV4-1 and TRBJ1-1, with unresolved D. CDR1 is MGHRA, CDR2 YSYEKL, per germline. V was trimmed by 1 base and J by 2 bases, leaving 2 bases between them. CDR3 length: 12 amino acids. CDR3 sequence reads: CASSQVNTEAFF. The CDR3 DNA sequence: TGCGCCAGCAGCCAAGTAAACACTGAAGCTTTCTTT.

The V call is TRBV5-1, the J call TRBJ2-3; no clear D. V gave up 4 bases and J gave up 1 base, with 19 bases separating them. CDR3 length equals 17 residues. The germline V gene has CDR1 SGHRS and CDR2 YFSETQ. This chain's CDR3 is CASSIIPTLFRTDTQYF. In DNA, the CDR3 is TGCGCCAGCAGCATTATTCCTACTTTGTTCCGCACAGATACGCAGTATTTT.

This sequence joins TRBV13 and TRBJ1-2; D unresolved. Germline CDR1 and CDR2: PRHDT and FYEKMQ (reference sequence). Trimming cost V 3 bases and J 6 bases, with 8 bases left between them. This CDR3 is 12 amino acids long. CDR3 residues: CASSLGRDGYTF. CDR3 coding DNA: TGTGCCAGCAGCTTGGGGAGGGATGGCTACACCTTC.

This clone was recorded many times. The chain couples TRBV15 to TRBJ2-1, with TRBD2 matching 10 bases. The CDR3 contains 17 residues. V lost 0 bases to trimming and J lost 0 bases; unmatched junction nucleotides: 2. Germline CDR1 and CDR2: LNHNV and YYDKDF (reference sequence). CDR3 region: CATSRDASGSSYNEQFF. The CDR3 DNA is TGTGCCACCAGCAGAGACGCTAGCGGGAGCTCCTACAATGAGCAGTTCTTC.

DNA for the CDR3: TGTGCCAGCAGCACCAGCCGGACTTCGGGCGAGCAGTACTTC. Encoded protein: CASSTSRTSGEQYF. The chain links TRBV7-8 to TRBJ2-7, with a weak D call TRBD2 (5 bases). The length of the CDR3 is 14 residues. The V end lost 5 bases, the J end lost 6 bases, and 17 bases lay between the germline ends. Germline V CDR1 and CDR2: SGHVS, FQNEAQ. Supplemented by reference TRBV7-8 and TRBJ2-7, the full variable domain reads GAGVSQSPRYKVAKRGQDVALRCDPISGHVSLFWYQQALGQGPEFLTYFQNEAQLDKSGLPSDRFFAERPEGSVSTLKIQRTQQEDSAVYLCASSTSRTSGEQYFGPGTRLTVT.

This clone has only one observation. J is TRBJ1-3 and V is TRBV29-1; D is unresolved. Germline-derived CDR1 and CDR2 are SQVTM and ANQGSEA. The CDR3 is 11 amino acids. V was shortened by 3 bases and J by 5 bases, with 5 bases between the two germline ends. CDR3 protein: CSVDWRNTIYF. The DNA for the CDR3 is TGCAGCGTTGATTGGCGAAACACCATATATTTT.

The V call is TRBV29-1, the J call TRBJ1-1; 7 bases match TRBD1. The germline CDR1 and CDR2 sequences are SQVTM and ANQGSEA. The V gene end was trimmed by 4 bases and the J gene end by 0 bases; junction bases not matched to a gene: 5. The CDR3 sequence is 14 residues long. CDR3 amino acids: CSVVGGDLNTEAFF. The CDR3 DNA reads as TGCAGCGTTGTAGGGGGCGATCTGAACACTGAAGCTTTCTTT.

The chain is built from TRBV21-1 and TRBJ2-1; the table's TRBD1 call for D was not verified on the DNA. TRBV21-1 is a listed pseudogene. This CDR3 has 13 residues. This chain's CDR3 is CASTHRTRDEQFF. DNA for the CDR3: TGTGCCAGCACCCACAGGACAAGAGATGAGCAGTTCTTC.

This sequence joins TRBV7-2 and TRBJ2-2, with no clear D. V lost 3 bases and J lost 9, with 8 bases in between. This CDR3 has 12 residues. Germline V CDR1 and CDR2: SGHTA, FQGNSA. The CDR3 DNA sequence: TGTGCCAGCAGCTTGTATCCCCGGGAGCTGTTTTTT. It specifies CASSLYPRELFF. Full variable domain (remainder filled in from reference TRBV7-2 and TRBJ2-2): GAGVSQSPSNKVTEKGKDVELRCDPISGHTALYWYRQSLGQGLEFLIYFQGNSAPDKSGLPSDRFSAERTGGSVSTLTIQRTQQEDSAVYLCASSLYPRELFFGEGSRLTVL.

The V and J genes are TRBV6-2 or TRBV6-3 and TRBJ1-1; D may be TRBD1 (5 bases). This CDR3 region has 14 residues. V was pared by 7 bases and J by 1 base, with 13 bases between. The germline V gene encodes CDR1 MNHEY and CDR2 SVGEGT. CDR3 DNA sequence: TGTGCCAGCACCCCAGGGAGTCGGAACACTGAAGCTTTCTTT. Translated, it gives CASTPGSRNTEAFF.